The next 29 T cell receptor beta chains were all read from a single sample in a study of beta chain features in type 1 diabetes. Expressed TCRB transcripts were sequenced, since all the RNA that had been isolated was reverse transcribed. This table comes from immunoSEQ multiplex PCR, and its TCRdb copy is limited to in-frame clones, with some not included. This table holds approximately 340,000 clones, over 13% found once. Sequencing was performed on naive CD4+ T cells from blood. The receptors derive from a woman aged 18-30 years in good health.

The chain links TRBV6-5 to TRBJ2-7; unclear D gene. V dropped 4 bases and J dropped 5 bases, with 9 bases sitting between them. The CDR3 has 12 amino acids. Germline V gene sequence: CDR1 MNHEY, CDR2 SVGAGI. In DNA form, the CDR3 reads TGTGCCAGCAGTTCCGCCAGCGACGAGCAGTACTTC. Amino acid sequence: CASSSASDEQYF.

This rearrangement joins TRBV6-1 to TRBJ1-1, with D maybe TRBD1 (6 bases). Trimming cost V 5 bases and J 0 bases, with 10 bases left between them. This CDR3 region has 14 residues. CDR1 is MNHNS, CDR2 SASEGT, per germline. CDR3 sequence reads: CASSTRQVNTEAFF. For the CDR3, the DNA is TGTGCCAGCAGTACCCGACAGGTGAACACTGAAGCTTTCTTT.

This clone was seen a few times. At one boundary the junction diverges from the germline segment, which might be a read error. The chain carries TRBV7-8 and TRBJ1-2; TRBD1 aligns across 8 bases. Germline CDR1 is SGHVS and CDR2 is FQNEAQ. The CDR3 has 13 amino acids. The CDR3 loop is CASSPDRTGTSSF. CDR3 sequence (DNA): TGTGCCAGCAGCCCAGATCGGACAGGGACCTCCTCATTC. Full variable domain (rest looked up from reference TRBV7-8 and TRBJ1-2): GAGVSQSPRYKVAKRGQDVALRCDPISGHVSLFWYQQALGQGPEFLTYFQNEAQLDKSGLPSDRFFAERPEGSVSTLKIQRTQQEDSAVYLCASSPDRTGTSSFGSGTRLTVV.

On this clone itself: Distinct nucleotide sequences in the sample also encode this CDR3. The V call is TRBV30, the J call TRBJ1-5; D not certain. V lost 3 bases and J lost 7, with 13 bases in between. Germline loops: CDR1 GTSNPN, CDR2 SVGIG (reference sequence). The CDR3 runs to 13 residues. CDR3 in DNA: TGTGCCTGGAGCCCCCGGGGTGGACAGCCCCAGCATTTT. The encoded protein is CAWSPRGGQPQHF.

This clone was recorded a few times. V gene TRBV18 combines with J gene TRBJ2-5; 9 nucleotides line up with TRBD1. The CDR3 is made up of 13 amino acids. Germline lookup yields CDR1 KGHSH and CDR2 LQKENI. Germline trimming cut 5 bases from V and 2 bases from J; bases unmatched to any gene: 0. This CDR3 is CASSGTGQETQYF. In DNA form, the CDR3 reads TGTGCCAGCTCAGGGACAGGGCAAGAGACCCAGTACTTC. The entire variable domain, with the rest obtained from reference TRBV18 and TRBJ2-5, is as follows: NAGVMQNPRHLVRRRGQEARLRCSPMKGHSHVYWYRQLPEEGLKFMVYLQKENIIDESGMPKERFSAEFPKEGPSILRIQQVVRGDSAAYFCASSGTGQETQYFGPGTRLLVL.

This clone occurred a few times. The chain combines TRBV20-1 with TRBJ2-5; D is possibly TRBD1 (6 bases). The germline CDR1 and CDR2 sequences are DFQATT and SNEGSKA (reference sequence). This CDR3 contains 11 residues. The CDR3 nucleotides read TGCAGCGACAGGTACCAAGAGACCCAGTACTTC. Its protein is CSDRYQETQYF.

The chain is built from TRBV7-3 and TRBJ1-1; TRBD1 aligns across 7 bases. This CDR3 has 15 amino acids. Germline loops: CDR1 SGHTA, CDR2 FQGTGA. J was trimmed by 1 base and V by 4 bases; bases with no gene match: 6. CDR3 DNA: TGTGCCAGCAGCTATACAGGGGAGGCGAACACTGAAGCTTTCTTT. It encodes CASSYTGEANTEAFF.

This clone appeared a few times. CDR3 amino acids: CASKRTSGDYNEQFF. The DNA of the CDR3 is TGTGCCAGCAAGCGAACTAGCGGAGACTACAATGAGCAGTTCTTC. The V gene is TRBV2, the J gene TRBJ2-1; 8 nucleotides match TRBD2. CDR3 length: 15 residues. The J segment lost 3 bases and the V segment lost 7 bases, leaving 8 bases of the junction unmatched. From germline, CDR1 is SNHLY and CDR2 FYNNEI.

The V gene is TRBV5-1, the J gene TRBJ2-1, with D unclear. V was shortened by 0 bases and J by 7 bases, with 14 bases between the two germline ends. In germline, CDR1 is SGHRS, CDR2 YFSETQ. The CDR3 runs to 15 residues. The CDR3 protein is CASSLDRLVGNEQFF. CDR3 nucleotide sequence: TGCGCCAGCAGCTTGGATCGGCTAGTTGGGAATGAGCAGTTCTTC.

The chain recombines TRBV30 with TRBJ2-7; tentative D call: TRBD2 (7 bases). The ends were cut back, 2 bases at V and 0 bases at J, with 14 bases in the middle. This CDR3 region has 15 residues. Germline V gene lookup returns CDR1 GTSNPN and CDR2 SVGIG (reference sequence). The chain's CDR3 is CAWSWEGVSSYEQYF. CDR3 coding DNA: TGTGCCTGGAGTTGGGAGGGGGTGAGCTCCTACGAGCAGTACTTC.

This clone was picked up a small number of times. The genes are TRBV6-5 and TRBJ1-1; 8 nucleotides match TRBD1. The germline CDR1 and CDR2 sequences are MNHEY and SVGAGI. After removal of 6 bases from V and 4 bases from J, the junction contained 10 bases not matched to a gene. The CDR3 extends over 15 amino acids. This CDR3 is CASRSQGALTTEAFF. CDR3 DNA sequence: TGTGCCAGCAGGTCGCAGGGGGCGCTAACCACTGAAGCTTTCTTT.

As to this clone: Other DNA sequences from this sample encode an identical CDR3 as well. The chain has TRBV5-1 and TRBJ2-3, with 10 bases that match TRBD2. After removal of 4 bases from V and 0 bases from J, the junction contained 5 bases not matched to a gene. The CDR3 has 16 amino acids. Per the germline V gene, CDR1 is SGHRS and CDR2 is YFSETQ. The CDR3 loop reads CASSLGLAESTDTQYF. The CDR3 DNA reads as TGCGCCAGCAGCCTAGGACTAGCGGAAAGCACAGATACGCAGTATTTT.

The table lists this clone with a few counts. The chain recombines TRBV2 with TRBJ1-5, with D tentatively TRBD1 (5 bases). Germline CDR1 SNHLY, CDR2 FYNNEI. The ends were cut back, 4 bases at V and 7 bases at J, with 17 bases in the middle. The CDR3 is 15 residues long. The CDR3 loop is CASSAHPTGGQPQHF. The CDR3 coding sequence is TGTGCCAGCAGTGCACACCCCACCGGGGGGCAGCCCCAGCATTTT.

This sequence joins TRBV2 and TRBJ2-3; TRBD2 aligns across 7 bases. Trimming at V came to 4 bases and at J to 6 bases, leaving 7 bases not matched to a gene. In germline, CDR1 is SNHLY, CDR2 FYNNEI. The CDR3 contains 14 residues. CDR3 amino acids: CASSVRGLKDTQYF. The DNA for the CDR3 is TGTGCCAGCAGTGTTAGGGGACTAAAGGATACGCAGTATTTT. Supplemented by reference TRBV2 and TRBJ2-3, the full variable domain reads EPEVTQTPSHQVTQMGQEVILRCVPISNHLYFYWYRQILGQKVEFLVSFYNNEISEKSEIFDDQFSVERPDGSNFTLKIRSTKLEDSAMYFCASSVRGLKDTQYFGPGTRLTVL.

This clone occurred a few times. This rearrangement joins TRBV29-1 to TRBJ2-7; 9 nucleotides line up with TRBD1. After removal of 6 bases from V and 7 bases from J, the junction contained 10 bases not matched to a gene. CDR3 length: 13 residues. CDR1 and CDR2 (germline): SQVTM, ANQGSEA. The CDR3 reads CSVGRTGDVEQYF. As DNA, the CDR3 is TGCAGCGTGGGGCGGACAGGGGATGTGGAGCAGTACTTC.

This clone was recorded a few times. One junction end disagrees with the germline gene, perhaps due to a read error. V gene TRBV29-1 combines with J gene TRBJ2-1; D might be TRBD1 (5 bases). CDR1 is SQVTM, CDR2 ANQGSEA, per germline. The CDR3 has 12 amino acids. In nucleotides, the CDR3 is TGCAGCGTTGACAGGCCAGGGAATGTGCAGTTCTTC. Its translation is CSVDRPGNVQFF.

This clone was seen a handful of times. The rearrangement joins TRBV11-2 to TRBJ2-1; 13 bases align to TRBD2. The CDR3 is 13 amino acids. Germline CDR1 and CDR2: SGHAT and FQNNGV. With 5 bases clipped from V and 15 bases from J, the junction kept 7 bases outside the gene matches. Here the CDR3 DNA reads TGTGCCAGCAGCCCGGGACTAGCGGGACCCCCGTTCTTC. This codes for CASSPGLAGPPFF.

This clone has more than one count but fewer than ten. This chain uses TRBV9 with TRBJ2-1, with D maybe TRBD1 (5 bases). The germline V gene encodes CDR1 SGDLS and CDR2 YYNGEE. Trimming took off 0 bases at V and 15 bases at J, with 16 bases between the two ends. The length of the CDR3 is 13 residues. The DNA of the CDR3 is TGTGCCAGCAGCGTAGGTTTGCAGGGTGATCTGTTCTTC. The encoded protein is CASSVGLQGDLFF. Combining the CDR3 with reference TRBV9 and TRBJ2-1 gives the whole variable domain DSGVTQTPKHLITATGQRVTLRCSPRSGDLSVYWYQQSLDQGLQFLIQYYNGEERAKGNILERFSAQQFPDLHSELNLSSLELGDSALYFCASSVGLQGDLFFGPGTRLTVL.

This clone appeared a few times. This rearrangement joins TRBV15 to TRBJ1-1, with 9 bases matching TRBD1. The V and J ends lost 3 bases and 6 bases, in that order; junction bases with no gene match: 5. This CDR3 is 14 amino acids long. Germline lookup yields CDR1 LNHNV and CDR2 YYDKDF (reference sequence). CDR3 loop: CATSRDRGFAEAFF. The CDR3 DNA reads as TGTGCCACCAGCAGGGACAGGGGATTTGCTGAAGCTTTCTTT.

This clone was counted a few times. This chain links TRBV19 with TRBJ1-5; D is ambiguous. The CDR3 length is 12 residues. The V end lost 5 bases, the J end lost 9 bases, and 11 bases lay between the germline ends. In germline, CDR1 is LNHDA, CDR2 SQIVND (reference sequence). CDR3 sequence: CASSPRWRPQHF. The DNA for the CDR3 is TGTGCCAGTAGTCCCCGTTGGAGGCCCCAGCATTTT.

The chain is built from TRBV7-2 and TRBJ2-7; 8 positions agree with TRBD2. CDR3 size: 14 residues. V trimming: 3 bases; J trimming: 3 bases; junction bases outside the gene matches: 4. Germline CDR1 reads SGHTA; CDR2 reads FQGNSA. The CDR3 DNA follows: TGTGCCAGCAGCTTCCAGCGGGAGAGCTACGAGCAGTACTTC. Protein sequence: CASSFQRESYEQYF.

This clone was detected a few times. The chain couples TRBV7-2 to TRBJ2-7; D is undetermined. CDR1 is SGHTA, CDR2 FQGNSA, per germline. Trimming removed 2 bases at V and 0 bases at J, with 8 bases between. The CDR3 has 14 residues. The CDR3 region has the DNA TGTGCCAGCAGCTTACCCGGTTACTCCTACGAGCAGTACTTC. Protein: CASSLPGYSYEQYF.

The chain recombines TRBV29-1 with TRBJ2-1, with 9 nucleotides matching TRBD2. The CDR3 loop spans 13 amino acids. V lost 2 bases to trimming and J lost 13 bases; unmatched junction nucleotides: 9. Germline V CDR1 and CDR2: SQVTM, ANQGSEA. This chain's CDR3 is CSVEIGAGGPQFF. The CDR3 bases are TGCAGCGTTGAAATCGGGGCGGGAGGGCCTCAGTTCTTC.

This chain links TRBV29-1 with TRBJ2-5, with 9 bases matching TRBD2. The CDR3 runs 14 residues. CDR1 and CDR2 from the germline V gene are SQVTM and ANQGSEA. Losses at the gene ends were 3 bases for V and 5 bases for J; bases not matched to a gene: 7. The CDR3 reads CSVEALAGVETQYF. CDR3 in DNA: TGCAGCGTTGAGGCGTTAGCGGGAGTGGAGACCCAGTACTTC.

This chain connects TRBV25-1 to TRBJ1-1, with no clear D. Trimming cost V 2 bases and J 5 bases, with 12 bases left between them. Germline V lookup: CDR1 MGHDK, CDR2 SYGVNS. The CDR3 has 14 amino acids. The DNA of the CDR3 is TGTGCCAGCAGTGAAAGCCTAGACGGGACTGAAGCTTTCTTT. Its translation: CASSESLDGTEAFF.

In nucleotides, the CDR3 is TGCAGTGCTAGAGACCTTTTGACAGAGTACTTC. Protein: CSARDLLTEYF. The rearrangement uses TRBV20-1 and TRBJ2-7; weak D call: TRBD1 (5 bases). Germline V gene data show CDR1 as DFQATT and CDR2 as SNEGSKA (reference sequence). Trimming took 0 bases from V and 11 from J, leaving 11 bases between them. CDR3 length: 11 residues.

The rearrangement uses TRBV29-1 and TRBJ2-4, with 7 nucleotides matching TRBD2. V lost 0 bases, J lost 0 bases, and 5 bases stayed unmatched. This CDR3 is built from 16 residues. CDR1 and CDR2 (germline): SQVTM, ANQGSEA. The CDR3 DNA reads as TGCAGCGTTGAAGAAGGCGGGAGCGGAGCCAAAAACATTCAGTACTTC. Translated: CSVEEGGSGAKNIQYF.

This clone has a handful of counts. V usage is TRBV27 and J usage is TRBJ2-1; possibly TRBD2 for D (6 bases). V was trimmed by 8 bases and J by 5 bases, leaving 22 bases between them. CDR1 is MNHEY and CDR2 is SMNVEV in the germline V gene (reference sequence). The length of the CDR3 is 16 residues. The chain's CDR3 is CASSYRRGYLNNEQFF. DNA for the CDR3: TGTGCCAGCTCTTACCGACGGGGGTATTTGAACAATGAGCAGTTCTTC.

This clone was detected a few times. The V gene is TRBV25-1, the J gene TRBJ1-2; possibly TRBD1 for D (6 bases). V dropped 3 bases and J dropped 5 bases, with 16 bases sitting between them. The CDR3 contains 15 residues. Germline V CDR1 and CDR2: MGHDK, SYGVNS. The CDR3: CASSEYSGQTYGYTF. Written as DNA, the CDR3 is TGTGCCAGCAGTGAGTACTCAGGACAGACTTATGGCTACACCTTC.